This TCR beta chain came from a study of T cells in Graves' hyperthyroidism and ophthalmopathy. Amplified TCR beta CDR3 regions derived from RNA transcripts. Carried out on the TCR CDR3, a first-round RT-PCR used the HTBI primer set. In TCRdb, the multiplex PCR reads were re-called with MiXCR into one record per CDR3 protein. Of approximately 330,000 distinct CDR3 sequences listed, over 15% are singletons. Hyperthyroidism of Graves' type that showed no ophthalmopathy progression within 18 months was stable. The CDR3 length is 15 residues. Germline-derived CDR1 and CDR2 are MNHEY and SMNVEV (reference sequence). V dropped 10 bases and J dropped 6; count of bases not matched to a gene: 13. This clonotype showed up just a few times.

The specimen sequenced was blood. This clonotype was sampled from a woman in her forties or fifties with Graves' hyperthyroidism. The genes are TRBV27 and TRBJ2-1; 9 nucleotides align to TRBD2. The DNA for the CDR3 is TGTGCCACCGCCCTCTCAGCGGGAGGATCCAATGAGCAGTTCTTC. Translated: CATALSAGGSNEQFF.